This entry lists 5 T cell receptor beta chains sequenced from one sample in a study of cytomegalovirus exposure and HLA in healthy donors. PCR was performed using 60 Vbeta and 13 Jbeta primers. Produced via immunoSEQ multiplex PCR; TCRdb's table is partial and in-frame only. This sample has a few hundred thousand clones; roughly two thirds occur once, and the top ten carry around 2%. The sample was PBMCs. The receptors were sampled from a female donor in good health and CMV-seronegative.

This chain joins TRBV28 and TRBJ2-7; D possibly corresponds to TRBD2 (6 bases). Deletions cut 7 bases from V and 1 base from J, with 14 bases between. The CDR3 has 14 amino acids. The germline gives CDR1 MDHEN, CDR2 SYDVKM. In DNA form, the CDR3 reads TGTGCCAGCACTCGATCCGGGGGTTCCTACGAGCAGTACTTC. Protein: CASTRSGGSYEQYF.

In this sample, this clone turned up a few times. The J gene is TRBJ2-1, the V gene TRBV7-8, with 10 bases fitting TRBD2. CDR1 is SGHVS, CDR2 FQNEAQ, per germline. This CDR3 is built from 20 residues. V lost 1 base to trimming and J lost 0 bases; unmatched junction nucleotides: 12. The CDR3 loop reads CASSLVFQREGRSSYNEQFF. The CDR3 region has the DNA TGTGCCAGCAGCTTAGTTTTCCAGCGGGAGGGCCGGAGCTCCTACAATGAGCAGTTCTTC.

This chain joins TRBV18 and TRBJ2-7; 12 bases agree with TRBD1. CDR1 and CDR2 (germline): KGHSH, LQKENI. The CDR3 loop spans 14 amino acids. V lost 8 bases, J lost 6 bases, and 8 bases stayed unmatched. The CDR3 sequence: CASRTGTGGSEQYF. The DNA for the CDR3 is TGTGCCAGCCGCACCGGGACAGGGGGCTCCGAGCAGTACTTC.

The chain carries TRBV7-9 and TRBJ2-5, with D possibly matching TRBD2 (5 bases). The V end lost 6 bases, the J end lost 2 bases, and 10 bases lay between the germline ends. Germline assignment: CDR1 SEHNR and CDR2 FQNEAQ (reference sequence). This CDR3 comprises 13 residues. The chain's CDR3 is CASSAGVQETQYF. DNA of the CDR3: TGTGCCAGCAGTGCCGGGGTGCAAGAGACCCAGTACTTC.

The gene calls are TRBV7-8 and TRBJ2-3; 11 bases agree with TRBD2. The trim removed 0 bases at V and 4 bases at J, leaving 6 bases unmatched. The CDR3 has 17 residues. The germline gives CDR1 SGHVS, CDR2 FQNEAQ. The CDR3 loop is CASSLASLAGVADTQYF. The CDR3 region has the DNA TGTGCCAGCAGCTTAGCTTCACTAGCGGGAGTAGCAGATACGCAGTATTTT.